This TCR beta chain was recovered during a study of shared clonotypes between healthy human individuals (TCRdb year 2020). Regarding the complete study: Three men and two women, aged 18 to 49 years, made up the cohort. For each donor, three plates each were used for CD4 naive and CD4 memory, two plates were used for CD8 naive, and one plate was used for CD8 memory. To estimate repertoire size and how much clonotypes are shared between individuals, the study performed deep sequencing of blood TCR repertoires from roughly five healthy adults. To increase sequencing depth and limit assay-specific biases, different laboratories used diverse techniques to prepare libraries and sequence TCR repertoires. Leukapheresis yielded between about 0.8 and 8.9 billion PBMCs per donor.

This clone was seen just once. It has no known antigen specificity. No much larger clonotype is one base removed from it; base qualities were not supplied. The donors were healthy, HIV-negative adults with no recently reported acute infections or vaccinations. All donors were Caucasian adults living in Nashville, Tennessee, USA. CD4+ T cells were enriched by magnetic negative selection, after which naive cells were positively selected on CD45RA and the negative fraction was taken as the memory subset. Blood was collected by leukapheresis, and PBMCs were isolated by Ficoll-Histopaque density gradient centrifugation and then cryopreserved in liquid nitrogen vapor phase. Analytical flow cytometry was used to check the purity and quantity of each magnetically sorted T cell population. Genomic DNA was isolated from each sorted fraction and quantified by UV absorbance on a Nanodrop 2000c. V is pared back by 0 bases and J by 8 bases, with 13 bases lying between the germline termini. There are 15 amino acids in the CDR3, from cysteine to phenylalanine inclusive. Only the CDR3 region is kept as DNA, spanning 45 bases read in frame from base 1. Reading the germline V gene gives CDR1 LGHNA and CDR2 YNFKEQ.

Using the deep immunoSEQ assay, TCR CDR3 regions were amplified from genomic DNA by multiplex PCR. Extracted genomic DNA from each cell subset was distributed evenly across all wells of several immunoSEQ 96-well plates, and each plate was treated as a replicate. Each replicate PCR for sorted subsets received about 200 ng genomic DNA, equal to about 30,000 T cell genomes. Purified libraries were quantified with a Qubit 3.0 fluorometer, sized on a Bioanalyzer 2100, and re-quantified with the KAPA Library Quantification kit. A separate single-read 150-cycle Illumina NextSeq 550 flow cell was used to sequence each immunoSEQ 96-well plate. On the study's bioinformatics: The immunoSEQ output contained only junctional sequences without quality scores, so filtering could not match that applied to full-length reads. To assign V/J genes and CDR3, sequences were annotated against IMGT germline references using PyIR, a Python wrapper for IgBLAST v1.9. Reads were filtered out if the reads had weak V/J assignments (E-value above 1e-6), no CDR3, stop codons, out-of-frame junctions, or ambiguous translated residues. V3J clonotypes were defined as sequences sharing an identical inferred V gene, J gene, and CDR3 amino acid sequence. Percentage overlap between repertoires was computed as shared unique clonotypes divided by the size of the smaller repertoire. Richness of each repertoire was evaluated using RTK rarefaction, the Chao1 estimator, and Recon v2.1 estimates of unobserved clonotypes. For all TCRbeta clonotypes obtained by the gDNA method from four donors, generation probabilities were computed with OLGA. This is the immuneACCESS table as TCRdb keeps it, with only in-frame sequences that have V and J called. A part of the clones is gone; compared with another copy, unresolved V genes explain less than half, and the rest is unexplained. V and J calls and clone size follow that table, whereas D and trimming were derived from the DNA. The sample data list around 2.5 million clones, and over 85% of these were observed just once. Approximately 0.35% of the sample rests with the top ten.

Summary of the overall study and its limitations: Rarefaction of sorted-subset datasets indicated incomplete sequencing despite the large sequencing depth. Pairwise subsampling indicated that sequencing depth was expected to affect the degree of clonotype sharing among donors. Larger estimated clonotype richness was generally found for naive subsets than for memory subsets. The genetic and exposure-history diversity represented was limited by the small number of donors. Sampling was limited to blood, and TCR repertoires in tissue likely differ from TCR repertoires in blood. Higher generation probabilities were observed for clonotypes shared by all four sorted-subset donors than for non-shared clonotypes. When four donors were compared, the shared fraction of clonotypes was around 5% for naive CD4, about 4% for naive CD8, more than 2% for memory CD4, and approximately 0.4% for memory CD8.

The origin of this receptor is a man younger than 35 in good health. Some clones in this sample may be carry-over from other donors' samples. The specimen sequenced was naive CD4+ T cells from PBMCs. The cell subset or site label for this specimen denotes: CD45RA+ positively selected. The chain couples TRBV4-2 to TRBJ1-4, with a weak D call of TRBD1 (6 bases match). The CDR3: CASSQEYREVEKLFF. The nucleotide sequence reads as follows: TGTGCCAGCAGCCAAGAATACAGGGAGGTCGAAAAACTGTTTTTT.